This T cell receptor beta chain was sequenced for a study of T cell responses to AZD1222 COVID-19 vaccine. To note about this clone: Its antigen is not known.

This table comes from immunoSEQ multiplex PCR, and its TCRdb copy is limited to in-frame clones, with some not included. The data show 150,000 to 200,000 clones, with about nine tenths seen just once and 4.3% held by the top ten. Trimming took 5 bases from V and 1 from J, leaving 15 bases between them. This CDR3 spans 16 amino acids. CDR1 SEHNR and CDR2 FQNEAQ come from the germline V gene (reference sequence). General study findings and limits: In a largely white British group with more females than males, clonal diversity was possibly underestimated. Repertoires in all cases were sampled only once the peak T cell response had passed.

This TCR was sampled from an adult who received the MenACWY meningococcal vaccine as a control. This material consisted of peripheral blood, taken 28 days after the second dose of the MenACWY control vaccine. The genes are TRBV7-9 and TRBJ1-5, with a weak D call TRBD1 (6 bases). This chain's CDR3 is CASSPDSPLSNQPQHF. CDR3 sequence (DNA): TGTGCCAGCAGCCCGGACAGTCCTTTAAGCAATCAGCCCCAGCATTTT. Supplemented by reference TRBV7-9 and TRBJ1-5, the full variable domain reads DTGVSQNPRHKITKRGQNVTFRCDPISEHNRLYWYRQTLGQGPEFLTYFQNEAQLEKSRLLSDRFSAERPKGSFSTLEIQRTEQGDSAMYLCASSPDSPLSNQPQHFGDGTRLSIL.